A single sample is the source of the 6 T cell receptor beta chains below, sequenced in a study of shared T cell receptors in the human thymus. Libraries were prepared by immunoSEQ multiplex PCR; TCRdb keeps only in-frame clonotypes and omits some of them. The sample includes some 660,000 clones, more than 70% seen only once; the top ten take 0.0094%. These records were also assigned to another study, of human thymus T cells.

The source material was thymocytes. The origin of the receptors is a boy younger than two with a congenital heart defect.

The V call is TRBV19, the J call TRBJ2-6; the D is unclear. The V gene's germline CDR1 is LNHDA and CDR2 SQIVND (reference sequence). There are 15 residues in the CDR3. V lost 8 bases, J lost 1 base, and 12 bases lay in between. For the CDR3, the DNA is TGTGCCAGTCAAGACACCTCATCTGGGGCCAACGTCCTGACTTTC. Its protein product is CASQDTSSGANVLTF.

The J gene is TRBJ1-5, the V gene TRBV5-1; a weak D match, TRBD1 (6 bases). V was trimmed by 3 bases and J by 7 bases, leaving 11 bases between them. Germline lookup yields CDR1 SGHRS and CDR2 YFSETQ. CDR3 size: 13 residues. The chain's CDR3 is CASSSGEGQPQHF. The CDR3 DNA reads TGCGCCAGCAGCTCAGGGGAGGGGCAGCCCCAGCATTTT.

The CDR3 coding sequence is TGCGCCAGCAGCCAAGGGGTAGGGGGCGATAATGGGGACACTGAAGCTTTCTTT. Translating gives CASSQGVGGDNGDTEAFF. The gene calls are TRBV4-3 and TRBJ1-1; the match to TRBD1 covers 7 bases. In germline, CDR1 is LGHNA, CDR2 YSLEER. Trimming cost V 1 base and J 3 bases; bases outside gene matches: 14. The CDR3 is 18 residues long.

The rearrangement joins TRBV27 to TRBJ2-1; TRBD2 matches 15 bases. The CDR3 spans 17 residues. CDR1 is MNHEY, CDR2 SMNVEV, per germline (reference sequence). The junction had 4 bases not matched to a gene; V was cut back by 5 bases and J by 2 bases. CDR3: CASSAGLAGGPYNEQFF. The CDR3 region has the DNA TGTGCCAGCAGTGCCGGACTAGCGGGAGGGCCCTACAATGAGCAGTTCTTC.

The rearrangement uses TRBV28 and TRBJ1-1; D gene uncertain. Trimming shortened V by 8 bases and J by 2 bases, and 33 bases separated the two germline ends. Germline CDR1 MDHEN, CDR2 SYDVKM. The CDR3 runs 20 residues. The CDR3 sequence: CASYWLNPLKEEVGNTEAFF. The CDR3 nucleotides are TGTGCCAGCTATTGGTTGAATCCGCTTAAGGAGGAGGTAGGAAACACTGAAGCTTTCTTT.

CDR3 in amino acids: CASSPSDRGSDEQYF. CDR3 DNA: TGTGCCAGCAGCCCTTCCGACAGGGGATCCGACGAGCAGTACTTC. J is TRBJ2-7 and V is TRBV6-6, with TRBD1 identical over 8 bases. The CDR3 covers 15 residues. Trimming cost V 6 bases and J 5 bases; bases outside gene matches: 12. CDR1 and CDR2 from the germline V gene are MNHNY and SVGAGI (reference sequence).